This T cell receptor (beta chain) was documented in a study of technical replicates of blood from a handful of donors. The repertoire was sequenced with immunoSEQ multiplex PCR; TCRdb's copy has only in-frame clones and lacks some. Here the sample spans 12,000 or so clones, more than 85% being singletons. The TCR originated in a human donor in good health. Sequencing was done on a sample of PBMCs.

CDR3 protein: CASSQGQGGQPQHF. In nucleotides, the CDR3 is TGTGCCAGCAGCCAGGGACAGGGCGGTCAGCCCCAGCATTTT. The chain combines TRBV7-9 with TRBJ1-5; 9 positions match TRBD1. CDR3 length: 14 amino acids. From germline, CDR1 is SEHNR and CDR2 FQNEAQ (reference sequence). The V segment lost 5 bases and the J segment 6 bases; nucleotides outside the gene matches: 5.